This T cell receptor beta chain was sequenced for a study of T-cell memory formation after mild COVID-19. This CDR3 is 13 amino acids long. Per the germline V gene, CDR1 is MNHEY and CDR2 is SVGAGI. The V and J ends lost 6 bases and 3 bases respectively, with 11 bases between them. Each CDR3 protein is one row after TCRdb ran MiXCR on the 5' RACE reads. The sample records roughly 120,000 distinct CDR3 sequences, about a sixth being singletons. On this clonotype itself: The target antigen is unknown.

Study-level results: Clones that got smaller from day 15 to 85 had even CD4/CD8, while clones growing later tipped toward CD4+.

This rearrangement joins TRBV6-5 to TRBJ1-2; D may be TRBD1 (6 bases). What was sequenced was PBMCs or a T cell subset sorted from them (not recorded which). The source is an adult woman who had mild COVID-19 (a few samples of this study predate the infection). Cell type and time point are not known. The CDR3 bases are TGTGCCAGCAGGAGGGGGGGCGACTATGGCTACACCTTC. Amino acids: CASRRGGDYGYTF.